The clone carrying this T cell receptor beta chain was counted between two and nine times. Its target is not known. The record originates from a study of cytomegalovirus exposure and HLA in healthy donors. Study-level findings and limits: In an earlier analysis, in some 500 donors, most V segments appeared productive either ~87% or ~30% of the time. Exclusion as indistinguishable affected some V segments, including TRBV6-2 and TRBV6-3. Fewer N-insertions (relative to the approximately 700-donor mean) were reportedly seen in an Asian-associated ancestry cluster in a later analysis.

The CDR3 loop spans 16 amino acids. Germline values: CDR1 MNHNS, CDR2 SASEGT. The V segment lost 2 bases and the J segment 6 bases; nucleotides outside the gene matches: 8. PCR used 60 Vbeta primers and 13 Jbeta primers. The table came from immunoSEQ multiplex PCR; TCRdb's copy has only in-frame clones and leaves some out. The sample holds tens of thousands of clones, about 67% seen once. Input material: PBMCs. This TCR derives from a man in his forties or fifties in good health and CMV-seropositive. The V gene is TRBV6-1, the J gene TRBJ2-2; the match to TRBD2 covers 8 bases. In DNA, the CDR3 is TGTGCCAGCAGTGAACGCGCGGGGGGATATGCCGGGGAGCTGTTTTTT. The encoded protein is CASSERAGGYAGELFF.